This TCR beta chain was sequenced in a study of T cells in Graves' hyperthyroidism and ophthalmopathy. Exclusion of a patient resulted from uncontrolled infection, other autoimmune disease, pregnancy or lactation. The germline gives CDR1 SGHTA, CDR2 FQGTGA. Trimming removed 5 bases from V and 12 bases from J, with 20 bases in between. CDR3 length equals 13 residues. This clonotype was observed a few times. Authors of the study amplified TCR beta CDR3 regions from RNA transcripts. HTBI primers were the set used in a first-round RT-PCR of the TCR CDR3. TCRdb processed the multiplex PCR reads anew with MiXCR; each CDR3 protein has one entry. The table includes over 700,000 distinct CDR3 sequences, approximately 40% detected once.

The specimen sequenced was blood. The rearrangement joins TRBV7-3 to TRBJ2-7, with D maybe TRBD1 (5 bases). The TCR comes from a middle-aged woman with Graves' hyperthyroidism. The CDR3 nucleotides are TGTGCCAGCAGCCTAGGCCCTTTACAGGAGTCGTACTTC. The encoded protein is CASSLGPLQESYF.